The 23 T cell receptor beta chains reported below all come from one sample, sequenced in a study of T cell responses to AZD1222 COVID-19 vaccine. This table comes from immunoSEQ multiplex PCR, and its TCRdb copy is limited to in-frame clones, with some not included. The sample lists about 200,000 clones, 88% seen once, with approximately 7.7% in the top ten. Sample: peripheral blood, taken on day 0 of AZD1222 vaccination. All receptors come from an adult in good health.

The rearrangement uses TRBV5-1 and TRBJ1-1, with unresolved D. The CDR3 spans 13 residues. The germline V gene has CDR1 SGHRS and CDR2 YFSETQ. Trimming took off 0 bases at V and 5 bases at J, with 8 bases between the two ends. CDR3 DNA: TGCGCCAGCAGCTTGGAATGGGAGACTGAAGCTTTCTTT. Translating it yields CASSLEWETEAFF.

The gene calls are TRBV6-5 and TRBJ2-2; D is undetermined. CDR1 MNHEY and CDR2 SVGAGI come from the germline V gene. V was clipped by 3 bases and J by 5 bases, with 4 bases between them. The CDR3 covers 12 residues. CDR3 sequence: CASSYLTGELFF. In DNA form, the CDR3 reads TGTGCCAGCAGTTATCTAACCGGGGAGCTGTTTTTT.

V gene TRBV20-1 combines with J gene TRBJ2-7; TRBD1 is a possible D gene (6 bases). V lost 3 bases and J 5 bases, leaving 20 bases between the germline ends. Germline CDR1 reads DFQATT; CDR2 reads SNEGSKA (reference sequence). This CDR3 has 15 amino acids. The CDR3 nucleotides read TGCAGTGCTAGTCCTCTACAGGGCCAAGGGGACGAGCAGTACTTC. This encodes CSASPLQGQGDEQYF.

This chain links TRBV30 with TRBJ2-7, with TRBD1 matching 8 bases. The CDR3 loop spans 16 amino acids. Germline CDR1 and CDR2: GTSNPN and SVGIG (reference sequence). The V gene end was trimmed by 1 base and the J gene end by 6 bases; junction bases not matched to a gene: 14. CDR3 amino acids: CAWSGQGARRGPEQYF. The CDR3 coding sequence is TGTGCCTGGAGTGGGCAGGGGGCCCGCCGGGGCCCCGAGCAGTACTTC.

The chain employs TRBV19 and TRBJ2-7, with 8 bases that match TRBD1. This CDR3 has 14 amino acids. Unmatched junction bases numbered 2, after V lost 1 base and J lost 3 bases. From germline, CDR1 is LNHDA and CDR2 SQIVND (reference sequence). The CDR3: CASSIGTGFYEQYF. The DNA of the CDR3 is TGTGCCAGTAGTATAGGGACAGGGTTCTACGAGCAGTACTTC.

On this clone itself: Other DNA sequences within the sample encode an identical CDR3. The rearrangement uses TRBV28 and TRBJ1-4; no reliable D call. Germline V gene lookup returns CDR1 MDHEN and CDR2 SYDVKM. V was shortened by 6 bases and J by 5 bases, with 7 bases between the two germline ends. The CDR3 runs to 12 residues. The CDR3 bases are TGTGCCAGCAGGTCGGGAAATGAAAAACTGTTTTTT. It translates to CASRSGNEKLFF.

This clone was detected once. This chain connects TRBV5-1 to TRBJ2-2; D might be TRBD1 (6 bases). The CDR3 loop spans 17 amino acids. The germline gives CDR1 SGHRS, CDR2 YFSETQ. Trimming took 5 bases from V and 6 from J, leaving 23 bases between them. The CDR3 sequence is CASRRTWDIDNPGELFF. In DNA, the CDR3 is TGCGCCAGCAGGAGGACATGGGACATAGATAACCCCGGGGAGCTGTTTTTT.

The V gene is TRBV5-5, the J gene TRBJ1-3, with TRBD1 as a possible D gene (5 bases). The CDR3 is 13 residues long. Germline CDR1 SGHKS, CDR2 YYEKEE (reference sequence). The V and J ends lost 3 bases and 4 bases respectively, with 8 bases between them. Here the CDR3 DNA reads TGTGCCAGCAGCTCTCAGGGAGGAAACACCATATATTTT. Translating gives CASSSQGGNTIYF.

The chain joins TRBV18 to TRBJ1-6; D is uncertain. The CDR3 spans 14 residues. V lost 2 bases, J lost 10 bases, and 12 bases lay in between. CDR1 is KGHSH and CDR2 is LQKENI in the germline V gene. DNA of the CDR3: TGTGCCAGCTCACCAGGGAGGGTAAACTCACCCCTCCACTTT. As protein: CASSPGRVNSPLHF. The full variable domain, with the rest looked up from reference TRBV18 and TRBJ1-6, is NAGVMQNPRHLVRRRGQEARLRCSPMKGHSHVYWYRQLPEEGLKFMVYLQKENIIDESGMPKERFSAEFPKEGPSILRIQQVVRGDSAAYFCASSPGRVNSPLHFGNGTRLTVT.

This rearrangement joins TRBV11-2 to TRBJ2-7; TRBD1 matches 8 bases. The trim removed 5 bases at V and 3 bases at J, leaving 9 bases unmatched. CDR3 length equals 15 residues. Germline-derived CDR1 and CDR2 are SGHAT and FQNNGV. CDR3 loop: CASSPSLDRVYEQYF. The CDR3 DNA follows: TGTGCCAGCAGCCCCTCGCTGGACAGGGTCTACGAGCAGTACTTC. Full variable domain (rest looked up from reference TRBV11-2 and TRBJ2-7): EAGVAQSPRYKIIEKRQSVAFWCNPISGHATLYWYQQILGQGPKLLIQFQNNGVVDDSQLPKDRFSAERLKGVDSTLKIQPAKLEDSAVYLCASSPSLDRVYEQYFGPGTRLTVT.

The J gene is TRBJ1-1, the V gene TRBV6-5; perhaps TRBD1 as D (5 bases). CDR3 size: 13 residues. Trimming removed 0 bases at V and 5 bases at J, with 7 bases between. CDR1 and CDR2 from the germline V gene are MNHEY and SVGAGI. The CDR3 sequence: CASSYSGETEAFF. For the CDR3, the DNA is TGTGCCAGCAGTTACTCGGGGGAAACTGAAGCTTTCTTT.

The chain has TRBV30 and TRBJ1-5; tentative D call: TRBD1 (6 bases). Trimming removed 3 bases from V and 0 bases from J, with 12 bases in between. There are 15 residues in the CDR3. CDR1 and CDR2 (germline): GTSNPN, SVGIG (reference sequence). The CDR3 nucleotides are TGTGCCTGGAGGACGACAGGAAATAGCAATCAGCCCCAGCATTTT. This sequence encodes CAWRTTGNSNQPQHF. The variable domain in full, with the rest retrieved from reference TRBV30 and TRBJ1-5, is SQTIHQWPATLVQPVGSPLSLECTVEGTSNPNLYWYRQAAGRGLQLLFYSVGIGQISSEVPQNLSASRPQDRQFILSSKKLLLSDSGFYLCAWRTTGNSNQPQHFGDGTRLSIL.

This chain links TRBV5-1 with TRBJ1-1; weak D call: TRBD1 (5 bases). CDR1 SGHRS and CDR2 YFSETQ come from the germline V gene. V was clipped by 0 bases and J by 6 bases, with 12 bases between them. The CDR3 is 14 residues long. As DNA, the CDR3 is TGCGCCAGCAGCTTGGCCGTCGGGGGACCTGAAGCTTTCTTT. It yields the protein CASSLAVGGPEAFF.

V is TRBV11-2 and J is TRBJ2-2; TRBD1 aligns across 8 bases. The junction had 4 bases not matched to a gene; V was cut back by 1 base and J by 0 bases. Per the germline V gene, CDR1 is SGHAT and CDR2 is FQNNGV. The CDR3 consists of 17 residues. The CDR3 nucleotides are TGTGCCAGCAGCTTAGGGCCGGGACAGGCGAACACCGGGGAGCTGTTTTTT. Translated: CASSLGPGQANTGELFF.

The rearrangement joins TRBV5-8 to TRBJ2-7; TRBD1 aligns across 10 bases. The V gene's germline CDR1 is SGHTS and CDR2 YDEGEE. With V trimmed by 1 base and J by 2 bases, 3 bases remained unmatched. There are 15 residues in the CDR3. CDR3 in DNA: TGTGCCAGCAGCTTGACCGGGACAGGGGCCTACGAGCAGTACTTC. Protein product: CASSLTGTGAYEQYF.

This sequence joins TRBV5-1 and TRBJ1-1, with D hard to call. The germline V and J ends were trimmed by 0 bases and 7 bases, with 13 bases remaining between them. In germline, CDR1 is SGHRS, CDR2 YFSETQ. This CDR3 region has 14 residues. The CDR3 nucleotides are TGCGCCAGCAGCTTGGCTCGGGAAAGGAGTGAAGCTTTCTTT. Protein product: CASSLARERSEAFF.

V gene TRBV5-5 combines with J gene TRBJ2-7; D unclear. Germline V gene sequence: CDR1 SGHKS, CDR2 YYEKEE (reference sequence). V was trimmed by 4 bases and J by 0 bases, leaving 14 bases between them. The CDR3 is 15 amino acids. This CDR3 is CASSPGPESSYEQYF. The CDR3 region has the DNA TGTGCCAGCAGCCCAGGACCCGAAAGCTCCTACGAGCAGTACTTC. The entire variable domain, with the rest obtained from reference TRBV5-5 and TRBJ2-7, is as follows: DAGVTQSPTHLIKTRGQQVTLRCSPISGHKSVSWYQQVLGQGPQFIFQYYEKEERGRGNFPDRFSARQFPNYSSELNVNALLLGDSALYLCASSPGPESSYEQYFGPGTRLTVT.

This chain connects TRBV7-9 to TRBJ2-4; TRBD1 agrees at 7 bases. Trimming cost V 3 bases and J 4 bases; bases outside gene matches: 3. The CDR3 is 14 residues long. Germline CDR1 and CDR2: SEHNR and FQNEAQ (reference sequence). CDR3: CASSFRDSKNIQYF. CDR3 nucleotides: TGTGCCAGCAGCTTCCGGGACAGTAAAAACATTCAGTACTTC. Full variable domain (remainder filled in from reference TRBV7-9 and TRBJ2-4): DTGVSQNPRHKITKRGQNVTFRCDPISEHNRLYWYRQTLGQGPEFLTYFQNEAQLEKSRLLSDRFSAERPKGSFSTLEIQRTEQGDSAMYLCASSFRDSKNIQYFGAGTRLSVL.

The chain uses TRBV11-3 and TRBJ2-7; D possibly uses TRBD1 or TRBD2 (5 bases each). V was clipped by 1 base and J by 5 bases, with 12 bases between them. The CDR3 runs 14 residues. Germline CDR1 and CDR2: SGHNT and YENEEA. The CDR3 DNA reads TGTGCCAGCAGCTTAGCTAGCCGGGACGACGAGCAGTACTTC. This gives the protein CASSLASRDDEQYF. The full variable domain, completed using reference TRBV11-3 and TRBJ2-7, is EAGVVQSPRYKIIEKKQPVAFWCNPISGHNTLYWYLQNLGQGPELLIRYENEEAVDDSQLPKDRFSAERLKGVDSTLKIQPAELGDSAVYLCASSLASRDDEQYFGPGTRLTVT.

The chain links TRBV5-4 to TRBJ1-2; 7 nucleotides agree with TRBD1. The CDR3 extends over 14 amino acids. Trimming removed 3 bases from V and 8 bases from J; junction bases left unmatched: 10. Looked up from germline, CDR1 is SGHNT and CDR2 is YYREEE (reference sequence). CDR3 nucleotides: TGTGCCAGCAGCTCTCCCGACAGGGTTGGAGGCTACACCTTC. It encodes CASSSPDRVGGYTF.

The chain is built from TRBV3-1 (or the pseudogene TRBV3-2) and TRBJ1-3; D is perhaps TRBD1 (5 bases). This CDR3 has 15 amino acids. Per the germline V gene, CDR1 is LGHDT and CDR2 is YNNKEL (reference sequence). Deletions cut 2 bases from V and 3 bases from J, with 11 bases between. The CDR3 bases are TGTGCCAGCAGCCAAACCAGGGTAGTTGGAAACACCATATATTTT. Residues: CASSQTRVVGNTIYF.

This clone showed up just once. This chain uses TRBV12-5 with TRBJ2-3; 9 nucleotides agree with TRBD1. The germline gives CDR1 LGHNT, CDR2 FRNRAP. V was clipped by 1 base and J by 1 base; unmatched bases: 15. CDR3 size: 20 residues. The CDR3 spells CASGLGLRDRDLVGTDTQYF. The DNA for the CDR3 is TGTGCTAGTGGTTTGGGGCTCCGGGACAGGGACCTAGTAGGCACAGATACGCAGTATTTT. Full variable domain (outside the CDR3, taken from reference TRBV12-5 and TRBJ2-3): DARVTQTPRHKVTEMGQEVTMRCQPILGHNTVFWYRQTMMQGLELLAYFRNRAPLDDSGMPKDRFSAEMPDATLATLKIQPSEPRDSAVYFCASGLGLRDRDLVGTDTQYFGPGTRLTVL.

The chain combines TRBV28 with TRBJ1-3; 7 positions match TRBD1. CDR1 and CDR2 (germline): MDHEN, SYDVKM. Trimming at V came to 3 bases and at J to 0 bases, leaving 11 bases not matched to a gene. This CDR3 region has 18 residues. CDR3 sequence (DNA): TGTGCCAGCAGTTTCTCCGGGACAGCAACGTTCTCTGGAAACACCATATATTTT. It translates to CASSFSGTATFSGNTIYF.